This T cell receptor beta chain came from a study of CD8 T cells in Susac syndrome. CDR1 and CDR2 (germline): SGHNT, YYREEE (reference sequence). The CDR3 sequence is 13 residues long. Trimming stripped 6 bases from V and 2 bases from J, with 11 bases between. RNA amounts of about 0.5 to 1 ug underwent reverse transcription with random hexamers. Amplification of the TCR beta CDR3 was carried out by immunoSEQ multiplex PCR, which spanned a total of 54 Vbeta and 13 Jbeta segments. TCRdb processed the immunoSEQ multiplex PCR reads anew with MiXCR; each CDR3 protein has one entry. The sample has about 140,000 distinct CDR3 sequences; about 95% are singletons. From blood CD8+ and CD4+ T cells, the TCR beta chain was sequenced. The study used treatment-naive patients who had stable or active relapsing-remitting disease as multiple sclerosis controls. TEMRA cells were FACS-enriched, with CD8+ and CD4+ T cells isolated negatively.

The chain has TRBV5-4 and TRBJ1-2; possibly TRBD1 for D (5 bases). The TCR sequence derives from a human donor with multiple sclerosis. Sequenced input: CD4+ T cells from PBMCs. The CDR3 sequence is CASIKEGNYGYTF. In nucleotides, the CDR3 is TGTGCCAGCATCAAAGAGGGGAACTATGGCTACACCTTC.